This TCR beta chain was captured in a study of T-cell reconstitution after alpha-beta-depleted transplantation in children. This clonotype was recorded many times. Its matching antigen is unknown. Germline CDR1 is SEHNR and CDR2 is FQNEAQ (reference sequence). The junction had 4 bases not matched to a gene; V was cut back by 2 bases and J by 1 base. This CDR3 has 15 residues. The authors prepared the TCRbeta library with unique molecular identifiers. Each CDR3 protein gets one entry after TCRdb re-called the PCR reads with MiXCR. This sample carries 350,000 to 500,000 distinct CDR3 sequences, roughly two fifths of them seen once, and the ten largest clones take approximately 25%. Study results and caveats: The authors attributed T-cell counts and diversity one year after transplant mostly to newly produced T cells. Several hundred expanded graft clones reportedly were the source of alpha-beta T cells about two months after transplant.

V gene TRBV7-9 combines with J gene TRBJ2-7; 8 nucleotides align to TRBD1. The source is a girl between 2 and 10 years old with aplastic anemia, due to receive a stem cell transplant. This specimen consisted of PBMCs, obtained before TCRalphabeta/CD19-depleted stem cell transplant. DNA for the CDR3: TGTGCCAGCAGCTTAAGACAGGGGCAATCCTACGAGCAGTACTTC. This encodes CASSLRQGQSYEQYF.